This entry lists 18 T cell receptor beta chains sequenced from one sample in a study of blood T cell repertoires in COVID-19. Clones were read by immunoSEQ multiplex PCR, and TCRdb kept only the in-frame ones, dropping some. The sample has hundreds of thousands of clones; under 85% are singletons. Sequences were obtained from peripheral blood. These receptors all come from a woman in her thirties or forties with active or convalescent COVID-19.

The rearrangement links TRBV10-2 to TRBJ2-2; the D is unclear. The germline CDR1 and CDR2 sequences are WSHSY and SAAADI. This CDR3 spans 18 amino acids. The V end was cut by 10 bases, the J end by 0 bases, with 24 bases between. CDR3 in amino acids: CATTSPLTPAPNTGELFF. The CDR3 DNA reads as TGCGCCACCACGAGCCCCCTGACACCGGCTCCGAACACCGGGGAGCTGTTTTTT.

This chain uses TRBV5-1 with TRBJ2-5; TRBD1 matches at 10 bases. The CDR3 extends over 15 amino acids. With 4 bases clipped from V and 6 bases from J, the junction kept 9 bases outside the gene matches. Germline CDR1 and CDR2: SGHRS and YFSETQ. The CDR3 region is CASSPDRGTGKTQYF. The CDR3 region has the DNA TGCGCCAGCAGCCCGGACAGGGGGACGGGAAAGACCCAGTACTTC.

The V gene is TRBV2, the J gene TRBJ2-6, with a tentative D call TRBD2 (5 bases). CDR1 and CDR2 from the germline V gene are SNHLY and FYNNEI. V shed 0 bases and J shed 6 bases, with 18 bases lying between them. The CDR3 spans 18 residues. Here the CDR3 DNA reads TGTGCCAGCAGTGAAGCTGGGAGACGACGGGTGACGGCCAACGTCCTGACTTTC. Its protein product is CASSEAGRRRVTANVLTF.

This clone has just a few counts. The sample contains more than one DNA sequence encoding this CDR3. The rearrangement links TRBV5-1 to TRBJ1-2, with 10 bases that match TRBD1. Germline loops: CDR1 SGHRS, CDR2 YFSETQ. The CDR3 is made up of 14 amino acids. With 0 bases clipped from V and 7 bases from J, the junction kept 3 bases outside the gene matches. CDR3 region: CASSLGQGAGGYTF. The CDR3 coding sequence is TGCGCCAGCAGCTTGGGACAGGGGGCCGGTGGCTACACCTTC. Filled out from reference TRBV5-1 and TRBJ1-2, the complete variable domain reads KAGVTQTPRYLIKTRGQQVTLSCSPISGHRSVSWYQQTPGQGLQFLFEYFSETQRNKGNFPGRFSGRQFSNSRSEMNVSTLELGDSALYLCASSLGQGAGGYTFGSGTRLTVV.

This chain uses TRBV5-5 with TRBJ2-6, with TRBD1 as a possible D gene (5 bases). The length of the CDR3 is 16 residues. Germline CDR1 and CDR2: SGHKS and YYEKEE (reference sequence). Trimming left V 0 bases short and J 5 bases short, with 12 bases between. CDR3: CASSLGLGRRANVLTF. CDR3 bases: TGTGCCAGCAGCTTGGGGCTGGGGCGGAGGGCCAACGTCCTGACTTTC.

This clone has only a few counts. The chain recombines TRBV7-9 with TRBJ1-2; D gene ambiguous. Germline assignment: CDR1 SEHNR and CDR2 FQNEAQ (reference sequence). V was cut by 5 bases and J by 4 bases, with 14 bases left in between. This CDR3 contains 14 residues. The CDR3 nucleotides read TGTGCCAGCAGCCCTGACTTGGGGAGCTATGGCTACACCTTC. Amino acids: CASSPDLGSYGYTF. The whole variable domain, filled in from reference TRBV7-9 and TRBJ1-2, reads DTGVSQNPRHKITKRGQNVTFRCDPISEHNRLYWYRQTLGQGPEFLTYFQNEAQLEKSRLLSDRFSAERPKGSFSTLEIQRTEQGDSAMYLCASSPDLGSYGYTFGSGTRLTVV.

The chain combines TRBV6-2 or TRBV6-3 with TRBJ1-1; tentatively, D is TRBD1 (6 bases). CDR1 MNHEY and CDR2 SVGEGT come from the germline V gene. This CDR3 spans 14 amino acids. Trimming shortened V by 6 bases and J by 5 bases, and 16 bases separated the two germline ends. CDR3 in amino acids: CASSHGGARTEAFF. The DNA for the CDR3 is TGTGCCAGCAGCCACGGGGGGGCGCGGACTGAAGCTTTCTTT.

The chain links TRBV5-1 to TRBJ1-4, with TRBD1 identical over 7 bases. V shed 3 bases and J 7 bases; nucleotides not matched to a gene: 6. Germline V gene data show CDR1 as SGHRS and CDR2 as YFSETQ. The length of the CDR3 is 14 residues. CDR3 nucleotides: TGCGCCAGCAGCTCTAGGGGGCAGGGTGAAAAACTGTTTTTT. Translated, it gives CASSSRGQGEKLFF.

J is TRBJ2-3 and V is TRBV12-5, with a possible D match to TRBD1 (5 bases). Germline V CDR1 and CDR2: LGHNT, FRNRAP. Trimming left V 1 base short and J 5 bases short, with 13 bases between. There are 15 residues in the CDR3. The CDR3 DNA sequence: TGTGCTAGTGGTTTGGGAACCAGGGTTGAAGATACGCAGTATTTT. It translates to CASGLGTRVEDTQYF.

This chain joins TRBV10-1 and TRBJ1-2; 9 bases are a match to TRBD1. This CDR3 contains 13 residues. Germline loops: CDR1 WNHNN, CDR2 SYGVQD (reference sequence). Trimming cost V 6 bases and J 6 bases; bases outside gene matches: 5. In nucleotides, the CDR3 is TGCGCCAGCAGAGGGACAGGGAGGCATGGCTACACCTTC. This translates into CASRGTGRHGYTF.

The chain couples TRBV11-2 to TRBJ1-2, with D unresolved. Deletions cut 10 bases from V and 0 bases from J, with 12 bases between. There are 13 residues in the CDR3. Germline assignment: CDR1 SGHAT and CDR2 FQNNGV. The chain's CDR3 is CATAMSANYGYTF. The DNA of the CDR3 is TGTGCCACCGCCATGTCGGCTAACTATGGCTACACCTTC.

Comment on this clone: The germline gene is not matched at one end of the junction; a read error may be the cause. The V call is TRBV7-9, the J call TRBJ2-7, with 9 bases identical to TRBD1. The CDR3 contains 11 residues. Looked up from germline, CDR1 is SEHNR and CDR2 is FQNEAQ (reference sequence). This CDR3 reads CASSLDGDREF. CDR3 bases: TGTGCCAGCAGCTTAGATGGGGACAGGGAATTC. The full variable domain, its missing parts supplied by reference TRBV7-9 and TRBJ2-7, is DTGVSQNPRHKITKRGQNVTFRCDPISEHNRLYWYRQTLGQGPEFLTYFQNEAQLEKSRLLSDRFSAERPKGSFSTLEIQRTEQGDSAMYLCASSLDGDREFGPGTRLTVT.

The chain joins TRBV7-9 to TRBJ1-1; D call uncertain. The CDR3 contains 15 residues. Trimming removed 4 bases from V and 1 base from J, with 13 bases in between. Germline V gene sequence: CDR1 SEHNR, CDR2 FQNEAQ (reference sequence). In nucleotides, the CDR3 is TGTGCCAGCAGCTCCTACTCGGTCCAGAACACTGAAGCTTTCTTT. This encodes CASSSYSVQNTEAFF.

CDR3 sequence reads: CASSLARTSGGPTSTDTQYF. In DNA form, the CDR3 reads TGCGCCAGCAGCTTGGCGCGGACTAGCGGGGGCCCCACTAGCACAGATACGCAGTATTTT. V gene TRBV5-1 combines with J gene TRBJ2-3; TRBD2 matches 13 bases. The CDR3 sequence is 20 residues long. Germline V gene data show CDR1 as SGHRS and CDR2 as YFSETQ. V was pared by 0 bases and J by 0 bases, with 10 bases of the junction left unmatched.

The chain carries TRBV28 and TRBJ2-7; D is possibly TRBD2 (5 bases). The germline V gene encodes CDR1 MDHEN and CDR2 SYDVKM. V was clipped by 10 bases and J by 7 bases, with 14 bases between them. The CDR3 sequence is 11 residues long. For the CDR3, the DNA is TGTGCCATTTCCGGGGATCGGGAGCAGTACTTC. Protein sequence: CAISGDREQYF.

V and J are TRBV5-5 and TRBJ1-5; 7 positions agree with TRBD1. The CDR3 spans 17 residues. The germline gives CDR1 SGHKS, CDR2 YYEKEE (reference sequence). J was trimmed by 0 bases and V by 4 bases; bases with no gene match: 10. CDR3 residues: CASSAERDSNSNQPQHF. The CDR3 DNA sequence: TGTGCCAGCAGCGCGGAGAGGGACAGCAATAGCAATCAGCCCCAGCATTTT.

This clone was counted a few times. This sequence joins TRBV6-5 and TRBJ1-1; TRBD1 is a possible D gene (5 bases). Trimming took 5 bases from V and 10 from J, leaving 14 bases between them. The germline CDR1 and CDR2 sequences are MNHEY and SVGAGI. CDR3 length equals 12 residues. DNA for the CDR3: TGTGCCAGCAGTAGGGACTCTGGAGGAGCTTTCTTT. It encodes CASSRDSGGAFF.

This chain joins TRBV7-2 and TRBJ2-4; a weak D match, TRBD2 (6 bases). The CDR3 sequence is 14 residues long. V was cut by 4 bases and J by 2 bases, with 9 bases left in between. The germline V gene encodes CDR1 SGHTA and CDR2 FQGNSA. In DNA form, the CDR3 reads TGTGCCAGCAGCTCCGCGGGGTCCAAAAACATTCAGTACTTC. This translates into CASSSAGSKNIQYF.